This entry is about one T cell receptor beta chain. The target antigen is unknown. This entry belongs to a study of shared clonotypes between healthy human individuals. V dropped 3 bases and J dropped 4 bases, with 13 bases sitting between them. This CDR3 has 15 residues. Germline CDR1 SGHAT, CDR2 FQDESV (reference sequence). The study, taken as a whole, reports: Larger richness was generally estimated for naive than memory subsets. Four donors held about 4.6% of naive CD4 clonotypes in common.

The study ran the assay at deep level. Assay used: immunoSEQ multiplex PCR; TCRdb lists only in-frame clones, some missing. The top ten clones hold roughly 0.35% of a sample with 1.6 million or so clones, roughly 98.5% of them seen once. The origin of this receptor is a man aged 25-40 years in good health. V is TRBV11-1 and J is TRBJ2-1, with a possible D match to TRBD1 (6 bases). The sample comprised naive CD4+ T cells sorted from blood. Described subset: CD45RA+ positively selected. This chain's CDR3 is CASSLVQGPYNEQFF. CDR3 sequence (DNA): TGTGCCAGCAGCTTGGTGCAGGGGCCTTACAATGAGCAGTTCTTC.